The TCR beta chain described here comes from a study of blood T cell repertoires in COVID-19. Study summary: Donors in the United States, Italy and Spain gave samples during acute or convalescent COVID-19. T cells, B-cell-depleted T cells, or PBMCs provided the cDNA or gDNA that served as material.

The J segment lost 4 bases and the V segment lost 4 bases, leaving 2 bases of the junction unmatched. The CDR3 length is 13 residues. CDR1 and CDR2 (germline): KGHSH, LQKENI. Per the study methods: Estimation of nucleated cell counts relied on the amplification of reference gene primers. Sequenced by immunoSEQ multiplex PCR; TCRdb stores in-frame clones only, minus some. That table is the source of V, J and clone size, and D and trimming were worked out from the DNA. The sample yields around 260,000 clones, 70% to 90% seen once. This TCR was recovered from a human donor in a cohort sampled during active COVID-19. V gene TRBV18 combines with J gene TRBJ2-7, with 9 bases matching TRBD2. Material for sequencing was peripheral blood. CDR3 region: CASSRREGYEQYF. CDR3 in DNA: TGTGCCAGCTCACGGCGGGAGGGGTACGAGCAGTACTTC.